One and the same sample provided the 32 T cell receptor beta chains below, sequenced in a study of response to subunit inactivated influenza vaccine. MiXCR was run by TCRdb on the RT-PCR reads, yielding one entry per CDR3 protein. The sample includes around 850,000 distinct CDR3 sequences, around a sixth of them seen just once. This specimen was PBMCs from blood, taken about 5 days after vaccination. The receptor source for this set is a man aged 50 to 60 who received an inactivated influenza vaccine.

The rearrangement links TRBV20-1 to TRBJ2-5; 12 bases match TRBD2. Germline CDR1 and CDR2: DFQATT and SNEGSKA (reference sequence). With V trimmed by 5 bases and J by 3 bases, 4 bases remained unmatched. This CDR3 is built from 14 residues. Here the CDR3 DNA reads TGCAGTGCTGGCCGGACTAGCGGGAAAGAGACCCAGTACTTC. It specifies CSAGRTSGKETQYF.

This clonotype was detected ten times or more. The J gene is TRBJ2-3, the V gene TRBV20-1; perhaps TRBD2 as D (6 bases). Trimming removed 3 bases from V and 8 bases from J, with 15 bases in between. Germline values: CDR1 DFQATT, CDR2 SNEGSKA (reference sequence). The CDR3 is 13 amino acids. The CDR3 loop is CSASGSFIGTQYF. CDR3 DNA: TGCAGTGCTAGCGGGAGTTTTATCGGTACGCAGTATTTT.

The V call is TRBV20-1, the J call TRBJ2-2, with 9 bases fitting TRBD1. V gave up 5 bases and J gave up 4 bases; unmatched junction bases: 5. Germline V gene data show CDR1 as DFQATT and CDR2 as SNEGSKA (reference sequence). This CDR3 spans 14 amino acids. The chain's CDR3 is CSASKTGGTGELFF. CDR3 DNA sequence: TGCAGTGCTTCCAAGACAGGGGGCACCGGGGAGCTGTTTTTT.

This clonotype has ten or more counts. This chain uses TRBV7-2 with TRBJ1-1; TRBD1 aligns across 8 bases. J was trimmed by 1 base and V by 5 bases; bases with no gene match: 12. Germline V gene lookup returns CDR1 SGHTA and CDR2 FQGNSA. The CDR3 contains 17 residues. The CDR3 nucleotides read TGTGCCAGCAGCGTCGGGACAGGAAGAACACGGAACACTGAAGCTTTCTTT. Translation: CASSVGTGRTRNTEAFF.

This clonotype occurred a few times. The chain is built from TRBV28 and TRBJ1-4; 8 bases fit TRBD1. The CDR3 runs to 18 residues. J was trimmed by 7 bases and V by 4 bases; bases with no gene match: 17. CDR1 and CDR2 (germline): MDHEN, SYDVKM. The CDR3 spells CASSSVPGRQGFGEKLFF. The DNA of the CDR3 is TGTGCCAGCAGTTCGGTTCCAGGCCGACAGGGGTTTGGTGAAAAACTGTTTTTT.

The chain carries TRBV5-1 and TRBJ2-5, with 8 nucleotides matching TRBD1. CDR3 length equals 14 residues. V lost 2 bases to trimming and J lost 4 bases; unmatched junction nucleotides: 4. In germline, CDR1 is SGHRS, CDR2 YFSETQ. The CDR3 nucleotides are TGCGCCAGCAGCTTCCAGGGGGCACGAGAGACCCAGTACTTC. Protein: CASSFQGARETQYF. The full variable domain, rest sourced from reference TRBV5-1 and TRBJ2-5, is KAGVTQTPRYLIKTRGQQVTLSCSPISGHRSVSWYQQTPGQGLQFLFEYFSETQRNKGNFPGRFSGRQFSNSRSEMNVSTLELGDSALYLCASSFQGARETQYFGPGTRLLVL.

In this sample, this clonotype turned up a few times. This rearrangement joins TRBV7-2 to TRBJ2-7; 10 nucleotides align to TRBD1. The CDR3 is made up of 15 amino acids. The junction had 9 bases not matched to a gene; V was cut back by 5 bases and J by 5 bases. Germline V gene sequence: CDR1 SGHTA, CDR2 FQGNSA. In nucleotides, the CDR3 is TGTGCCAGCAGCCCCCGGGACAGGGGTACCCACGAGCAGTACTTC. Its translation is CASSPRDRGTHEQYF.

This chain uses TRBV19 with TRBJ2-1, with 7 positions matching TRBD2. CDR3 length: 17 amino acids. The germline gives CDR1 LNHDA, CDR2 SQIVND (reference sequence). With 5 bases clipped from V and 0 bases from J, the junction kept 10 bases outside the gene matches. This chain's CDR3 is CASSPPGLVSSYNEQFF. CDR3 in DNA: TGTGCCAGTAGTCCACCAGGACTAGTAAGCTCCTACAATGAGCAGTTCTTC. The whole variable domain, filled in from reference TRBV19 and TRBJ2-1, reads DGGITQSPKYLFRKEGQNVTLSCEQNLNHDAMYWYRQDPGQGLRLIYYSQIVNDFQKGDIAEGYSVSREKKESFPLTVTSAQKNPTAFYLCASSPPGLVSSYNEQFFGPGTRLTVL.

This clonotype has just a few counts. The gene calls are TRBV5-1 and TRBJ2-5, with D perhaps TRBD1 (6 bases). Germline V gene sequence: CDR1 SGHRS, CDR2 YFSETQ. The CDR3 length is 15 residues. Trimming took off 2 bases at V and 1 base at J, with 12 bases between the two ends. The CDR3 DNA is TGCGCCAGCAGCTTATCAAGGGGGAGCCAAGAGACCCAGTACTTC. It yields the protein CASSLSRGSQETQYF.

The chain combines TRBV5-1 with TRBJ1-6; TRBD1 aligns across 7 bases. This CDR3 region has 14 residues. Germline V gene sequence: CDR1 SGHRS, CDR2 YFSETQ. V was clipped by 4 bases and J by 5 bases; unmatched bases: 3. CDR3: CASSIQGDNSPLHF. The CDR3, as DNA: TGCGCCAGCAGCATTCAGGGGGATAATTCACCCCTCCACTTT. Looking up the rest from reference TRBV5-1 and TRBJ1-6 gives the full variable domain: KAGVTQTPRYLIKTRGQQVTLSCSPISGHRSVSWYQQTPGQGLQFLFEYFSETQRNKGNFPGRFSGRQFSNSRSEMNVSTLELGDSALYLCASSIQGDNSPLHFGNGTRLTVT.

The CDR3 loop is CASSGGLFPGSTDTQYF. The CDR3 nucleotides read TGCGCCAGCAGCGGGGGACTATTTCCGGGGAGCACAGATACGCAGTATTTT. The chain combines TRBV5-1 with TRBJ2-3; 7 bases match TRBD2. This CDR3 has 17 residues. The germline V gene encodes CDR1 SGHRS and CDR2 YFSETQ. Trimming removed 4 bases from V and 0 bases from J; junction bases left unmatched: 11.

This clonotype appeared many times. The J gene is TRBJ2-7, the V gene TRBV20-1; D may be TRBD2 (6 bases). The CDR3 is 15 residues long. Germline V gene sequence: CDR1 DFQATT, CDR2 SNEGSKA (reference sequence). Trimming took off 5 bases at V and 2 bases at J, with 19 bases between the two ends. The CDR3 reads CSAVILGGATYEQYF. CDR3 in DNA: TGCAGTGCTGTAATTCTGGGCGGGGCCACCTACGAGCAGTACTTC.

A few counts support this clonotype. The V and J genes are TRBV7-9 and TRBJ1-6; weak D call: TRBD1 (5 bases). This CDR3 has 13 amino acids. CDR1 and CDR2 from the germline V gene are SEHNR and FQNEAQ (reference sequence). V was trimmed by 5 bases and J by 6 bases, leaving 8 bases between them. CDR3 sequence: CASSAGGNSPLHF. CDR3 in DNA: TGTGCCAGCAGCGCGGGGGGTAATTCACCCCTCCACTTT.

This clonotype was detected only a few times. V gene TRBV4-1 combines with J gene TRBJ1-1; unclear D gene. The germline gives CDR1 MGHRA, CDR2 YSYEKL. V lost 0 bases, J lost 5 bases, and 19 bases lay in between. The CDR3 runs to 17 residues. CDR3 protein: CASSQDRAGSDWTEAFF. DNA for the CDR3: TGCGCCAGCAGCCAAGATCGGGCAGGCTCCGATTGGACTGAAGCTTTCTTT.

This clonotype was counted a few times. Sequence at one end of the junction differs from germline and may be a read error. The J gene is TRBJ2-7, the V gene TRBV15; 7 bases are shared with TRBD1. Germline CDR1 LNHNV, CDR2 YYDKDF (reference sequence). This CDR3 is built from 16 residues. The CDR3 coding sequence is TGTGCCACCAGCAGCACCCTCGCCGCAGGGGGATCCCTAGGGCACTTC. Amino acids: CATSSTLAAGGSLGHF.

V is TRBV20-1 and J is TRBJ2-1; tentatively, D is TRBD2 (7 bases). Trimming removed 1 base at V and 6 bases at J, with 19 bases between. The CDR3 spans 16 residues. CDR1 and CDR2 from the germline V gene are DFQATT and SNEGSKA (reference sequence). CDR3 amino acids: CSARVPPPRGPNEQFF. CDR3 nucleotides: TGCAGTGCTAGAGTCCCTCCCCCGCGGGGGCCCAATGAGCAGTTCTTC.

J is TRBJ2-7 and V is TRBV11-1, with unresolved D. This CDR3 region has 14 residues. CDR1 SGHAT and CDR2 FQDESV come from the germline V gene (reference sequence). Trimming took 1 base from V and 7 from J, leaving 14 bases between them. In DNA, the CDR3 is TGTGCCAGCAGCTTAGTAGGCAGTACAGAGGAGCAGTACTTC. Translating it yields CASSLVGSTEEQYF.

The J gene is TRBJ2-5, the V gene TRBV20-1; D is unresolved. Germline V CDR1 and CDR2: DFQATT, SNEGSKA (reference sequence). This CDR3 region has 16 residues. The V and J ends lost 0 bases and 5 bases respectively, with 19 bases between them. CDR3 loop: CSARDRVGGMLETQYF. The CDR3 DNA sequence: TGCAGTGCTAGAGATAGGGTGGGTGGGATGTTGGAGACCCAGTACTTC.

The chain joins TRBV20-1 to TRBJ2-3; D unclear. The CDR3 is 13 residues long. The germline gives CDR1 DFQATT, CDR2 SNEGSKA (reference sequence). Deletions cut 3 bases from V and 5 bases from J, with 12 bases between. CDR3 bases: TGCAGTGCTAGTTGGAATTCGGTAGATACGCAGTATTTT. Its translation: CSASWNSVDTQYF.

This clonotype showed up just once. V is TRBV10-3 and J is TRBJ2-2; 7 bases are shared with TRBD2. The CDR3 is 15 amino acids. Per the germline V gene, CDR1 is ENHRY and CDR2 is SYGVKD. The trim removed 6 bases at V and 4 bases at J, leaving 8 bases unmatched. The CDR3, as DNA: TGTGCCATCAGGGAACCGGGGGAGGGCACCGGGGAGCTGTTTTTT. Translating it yields CAIREPGEGTGELFF.

The table lists this clonotype with a few counts. The chain is built from TRBV6-1 and TRBJ2-5; a weak D match, TRBD1 (6 bases). Per germline, CDR1 MNHNS and CDR2 SASEGT. V shed 6 bases and J shed 6 bases, with 23 bases lying between them. CDR3 size: 16 residues. CDR3 sequence reads: CASRETGVGPGKTQYF. The CDR3 DNA is TGTGCCAGCAGAGAGACAGGTGTCGGACCGGGAAAGACCCAGTACTTC.

The chain has TRBV20-1 and TRBJ2-1; D may be TRBD2 (5 bases). The germline CDR1 and CDR2 sequences are DFQATT and SNEGSKA (reference sequence). CDR3 length: 15 residues. Trimming cost V 3 bases and J 3 bases, with 15 bases left between them. This chain's CDR3 is CSASPRPGNYNEQFF. The CDR3 DNA reads as TGCAGTGCTAGCCCCCGACCGGGGAACTACAATGAGCAGTTCTTC.

This chain connects TRBV7-9 to TRBJ2-5; no clear D. V lost 5 bases and J 5 bases, leaving 15 bases between the germline ends. Germline-derived CDR1 and CDR2 are SEHNR and FQNEAQ (reference sequence). The CDR3 extends over 14 amino acids. In DNA form, the CDR3 reads TGTGCCAGCAGCGTTGACATCCGAAGGGAGACCCAGTACTTC. Its protein product is CASSVDIRRETQYF.

This clonotype showed up just a few times. CDR3 residues: CASSFQGYNEQFF. CDR3 bases: TGTGCCAGCAGCTTCCAGGGGTACAATGAGCAGTTCTTC. The gene calls are TRBV7-3 and TRBJ2-1, with D possibly being TRBD1 (6 bases). The CDR3 loop spans 13 amino acids. V lost 3 bases, J lost 4 bases, and 7 bases lay in between. Looked up from germline, CDR1 is SGHTA and CDR2 is FQGTGA.

The table lists this clonotype with many counts. This rearrangement joins TRBV28 to TRBJ2-1, with D maybe TRBD1 (6 bases). V was shortened by 1 base and J by 8 bases, with 18 bases between the two germline ends. CDR3 length: 16 amino acids. Germline V gene data show CDR1 as MDHEN and CDR2 as SYDVKM. CDR3 amino acids: CASSLLSRGAFDEQFF. In DNA form, the CDR3 reads TGTGCCAGCAGTTTATTGTCCAGGGGCGCCTTCGATGAGCAGTTCTTC.

This clonotype has ten or more counts. The V call is TRBV10-3, the J call TRBJ2-7, with 10 bases that match TRBD2. With 3 bases clipped from V and 1 base from J, the junction kept 6 bases outside the gene matches. The CDR3 extends over 16 amino acids. Germline V lookup: CDR1 ENHRY, CDR2 SYGVKD. The CDR3 nucleotides read TGTGCCATCAGTGATCCTACTAGCGGGGCGTCCTACGAGCAGTACTTC. Translating it yields CAISDPTSGASYEQYF.

This clonotype occurred many times. The chain couples TRBV6-2 or TRBV6-3 to TRBJ1-1; D unclear. Between the trimmed V and J ends, which lost 6 bases and 10 bases, there was a span of 12 bases. The CDR3 is made up of 11 amino acids. Germline V gene lookup returns CDR1 MNHEY and CDR2 SVGEGT. This chain's CDR3 is CASSGPWGAFF. The CDR3, as DNA: TGTGCCAGCAGCGGGCCTTGGGGAGCTTTCTTT.

There are many counts of this clonotype. CDR3 coding DNA: TGTGCCAGCAGCGCAAACAGGGGAGCCTACGAGCAGTACTTC. It codes for CASSANRGAYEQYF. This chain connects TRBV7-9 to TRBJ2-7; 7 bases align to TRBD1. V was clipped by 5 bases and J by 2 bases; unmatched bases: 6. The CDR3 runs 14 residues. Germline CDR1 reads SEHNR; CDR2 reads FQNEAQ (reference sequence).

The rearrangement links TRBV6-5 to TRBJ1-1, with 7 bases that match TRBD1. This CDR3 has 13 amino acids. Germline V gene data show CDR1 as MNHEY and CDR2 as SVGAGI. V gave up 2 bases and J gave up 6 bases; unmatched junction bases: 3. In DNA form, the CDR3 reads TGTGCCAGCAGTTACCTGACAGGGCCTGAAGCTTTCTTT. Protein: CASSYLTGPEAFF.

The gene calls are TRBV11-1 and TRBJ2-1, with 9 bases fitting TRBD2. The ends lost 1 base at V and 4 bases at J; junction bases unmatched: 11. Per the germline V gene, CDR1 is SGHAT and CDR2 is FQDESV (reference sequence). This CDR3 spans 18 amino acids. This chain's CDR3 is CASSLESAGGHWYNEQFF. CDR3 nucleotide sequence: TGTGCCAGCAGCTTAGAGTCTGCGGGGGGGCATTGGTACAATGAGCAGTTCTTC.

A note on this clonotype: A much larger clone lies a single base off, so this may be a read error. The CDR3 does not end in the conserved phenylalanine or tryptophan, so this is likely a read error. V and J are TRBV12-3 or TRBV12-4 and TRBJ1-1; 8 bases map to TRBD1. This CDR3 region has 15 residues. V was clipped by 3 bases and J by 4 bases; unmatched bases: 7. The CDR3 nucleotides are TGTGCCAGCAGTTTCCAGGGGGCATTGGGCACTGAAGCTTTCCTT. Amino acid sequence: CASSFQGALGTEAFL.

The chain links TRBV7-2 to TRBJ2-1; TRBD2 matches 8 bases. Trimming removed 6 bases from V and 4 bases from J; junction bases left unmatched: 11. Germline V gene lookup returns CDR1 SGHTA and CDR2 FQGNSA. This CDR3 comprises 16 residues. The CDR3, as DNA: TGTGCCAGCAGTACTGACACGGGGGGGCCTTACAATGAGCAGTTCTTC. This codes for CASSTDTGGPYNEQFF.